The entry below gives a single T cell receptor (beta chain) sequence along with its context. What it recognizes is unknown. The CDR3 contains 16 residues. Germline CDR1 SEHNR, CDR2 FQNEAQ (reference sequence). V dropped 5 bases and J dropped 8 bases, with 22 bases sitting between them. The sample comes from a study of long-term antiretroviral therapy in people with HIV. Findings of the study overall: Controls showed broader CDR3 length ranges than did the HIV repertoires. Dominating the repertoire at all time points were the clones that expanded before ART.

Sequencing used immunoSEQ v3.0 at survey level. TCRdb keeps only in-frame clones here, not all; method: immunoSEQ multiplex PCR. The sample has approximately 28,000 clones; over 75% are singletons. This chain uses TRBV7-9 with TRBJ2-1; D remains ambiguous. This clonotype originated in a man in his fifties with HIV. Sequencing used unsorted PBMCs, obtained 2 years after starting antiretroviral therapy. The CDR3 DNA reads as TGTGCCAGCAGCCCGCGTGGGCCCTCCGGGCTACATGAGCAGTTCTTC. Protein sequence: CASSPRGPSGLHEQFF.